This entry lists 28 T cell receptor beta chains sequenced from one sample in a study of T cells in Graves' hyperthyroidism and ophthalmopathy. Amplification of TCR beta CDR3 regions was performed using RNA transcripts as template. HTBI primers drove first-round RT-PCR of the TCR CDR3. TCRdb reprocessed the multiplex PCR reads with MiXCR, giving one entry per CDR3 protein. The sample lists a few hundred thousand distinct CDR3 sequences; about 46% were seen once. The sample comprised peripheral blood or thyroid tissue (not recorded which). These receptors came from an adult woman with Graves' disease, either hyperthyroidism or ophthalmopathy (not recorded which).

The chain is built from TRBV10-3 and TRBJ1-6, with D possibly matching TRBD1 (5 bases). The length of the CDR3 is 15 residues. V shed 2 bases and J shed 2 bases, with 7 bases lying between them. Germline V CDR1 and CDR2: ENHRY, SYGVKD. CDR3 DNA sequence: TGTGCCATCAGTGAGCAGGGTCCCTATAATTCACCCCTCCACTTT. Protein: CAISEQGPYNSPLHF.

This clonotype was counted many times. V usage is TRBV12-5 and J usage is TRBJ1-6; D is undetermined. The CDR3 is made up of 14 amino acids. Looked up from germline, CDR1 is LGHNT and CDR2 is FRNRAP. V was clipped by 1 base and J by 7 bases, with 8 bases between them. The DNA of the CDR3 is TGTGCTAGTGGTTTGGCGGCAGAGAATTCACCCCTCCACTTT. Its translation is CASGLAAENSPLHF.

The gene calls are TRBV12-3 or TRBV12-4 and TRBJ2-7; 7 bases fit TRBD1. Losses at the gene ends were 6 bases for V and 2 bases for J; bases not matched to a gene: 7. This CDR3 has 14 amino acids. For the CDR3, the DNA is TGTGCCAGCAGCTCACCACAGGGGCCCTACGAGCAGTACTTC. Its translation: CASSSPQGPYEQYF.

This clonotype came up many times. The CDR3 here is CSAFISGRANEQYF. The CDR3 DNA reads as TGCAGTGCTTTCATTAGCGGGAGGGCTAACGAGCAGTACTTC. The V and J genes are TRBV20-1 and TRBJ2-7, with 11 bases lining up with TRBD2. V trimming: 5 bases; J trimming: 5 bases; junction bases outside the gene matches: 8. Germline-derived CDR1 and CDR2 are DFQATT and SNEGSKA (reference sequence). CDR3 size: 14 residues.

Here the CDR3 reads CAWSHLSSSEAFF. The DNA for the CDR3 is TGTGCCTGGAGCCACCTGTCATCCTCCGAAGCTTTCTTT. This rearrangement joins TRBV30 to TRBJ1-1, with D hard to call. CDR1 is GTSNPN, CDR2 SVGIG, per germline (reference sequence). This CDR3 has 13 residues. The V and J ends lost 3 bases and 8 bases respectively, with 16 bases between them.

To note about this clonotype: A junction end diverges from the germline sequence, so it may reflect a read error. The chain couples TRBV5-1 to TRBJ1-5; 7 positions agree with TRBD1. Germline values: CDR1 SGHRS, CDR2 YFSETQ. The CDR3 extends over 11 amino acids. DNA of the CDR3: TGCGCCAGCAGCGAGGGACAGCCCAAGCATTTT. Translated: CASSEGQPKHF.

The gene calls are TRBV19 and TRBJ1-6; possibly TRBD1 for D (6 bases). The ends were cut back, 5 bases at V and 6 bases at J, with 11 bases in the middle. The germline CDR1 and CDR2 sequences are LNHDA and SQIVND (reference sequence). The CDR3 contains 14 residues. CDR3 bases: TGTGCCAGTAGTCCAGGACAGAGTAATTCACCCCTCCACTTT. It codes for CASSPGQSNSPLHF.

In this sample, this clonotype turned up many times. The V call is TRBV10-3, the J call TRBJ1-2; 9 nucleotides agree with TRBD1. Germline V CDR1 and CDR2: ENHRY, SYGVKD. Unmatched junction bases numbered 6, after V lost 0 bases and J lost 7 bases. The CDR3 is 15 residues long. CDR3 bases: TGTGCCATCAGTGAGTCGAAACAGGGGGCTGGTGGCTACACCTTC. Its protein is CAISESKQGAGGYTF.

Ten or more counts support this clonotype. The chain employs TRBV5-8 and TRBJ2-5, with no clear D. There are 13 residues in the CDR3. Per the germline V gene, CDR1 is SGHTS and CDR2 is YDEGEE. Trimming pared 2 bases from V and 0 bases from J, leaving 5 bases between. CDR3 amino acids: CASSLPNQETQYF. CDR3 sequence (DNA): TGTGCCAGCAGCTTACCAAACCAAGAGACCCAGTACTTC.

This clonotype has a count of ten or more. The rearrangement uses TRBV2 and TRBJ1-6, with TRBD1 as a possible D gene (6 bases). This CDR3 has 15 amino acids. Germline CDR1 and CDR2: SNHLY and FYNNEI. V lost 6 bases to trimming and J lost 6 bases, with 15 bases between them. The CDR3 spells CASRASGGLNSPLHF. CDR3 sequence (DNA): TGTGCCAGCAGAGCCTCCGGGGGCCTTAATTCACCCCTCCACTTT.

This clonotype was observed at least ten times. V usage is TRBV20-1 and J usage is TRBJ1-2, with 10 bases matching TRBD1. The CDR3 is 14 amino acids. In germline, CDR1 is DFQATT, CDR2 SNEGSKA (reference sequence). The V gene end was trimmed by 3 bases and the J gene end by 6 bases; junction bases not matched to a gene: 7. The CDR3 bases are TGCAGTGCTAGCCTGCGACAGGGGGCGGATGGCTACACCTTC. It translates to CSASLRQGADGYTF.

The chain employs TRBV7-9 and TRBJ1-1; D might be TRBD1 (5 bases). V was clipped by 1 base and J by 1 base, with 13 bases between them. CDR3 size: 16 residues. Germline-derived CDR1 and CDR2 are SEHNR and FQNEAQ (reference sequence). The CDR3 sequence: CASSLGAGRGNTEAFF. The DNA for the CDR3 is TGTGCCAGCAGCTTAGGGGCGGGGAGGGGGAACACTGAAGCTTTCTTT.

This clonotype was observed a single time. A much larger clonotype is one base distant, so this may be a read error. J is TRBJ1-2 and V is TRBV7-9; no clear D. The V end was cut by 5 bases, the J end by 6 bases, with 7 bases between. The V gene's germline CDR1 is SEHNR and CDR2 FQNEAQ (reference sequence). The CDR3 runs to 11 residues. Written as DNA, the CDR3 is TGTGCCAGCAGCACAGATAATGGCTACACCTTC. Protein sequence: CASSTDNGYTF.

This clonotype occurred a few times. As the CDR3 is not closed by the conserved phenylalanine or tryptophan, this likely results from a read error. This sequence joins TRBV7-9 and TRBJ2-7; D is perhaps TRBD2 (6 bases). This CDR3 contains 17 residues. V lost 1 base and J lost 5, with 21 bases in between. CDR1 SEHNR and CDR2 FQNEAQ come from the germline V gene (reference sequence). CDR3 bases: TGTGCCAGCAGCTTAGGCCTATTGGGGCAGGGAGGCCACGAGCAGTACTCC. Encoded protein: CASSLGLLGQGGHEQYS.

This clonotype has ten or more counts. The chain uses TRBV7-3 and TRBJ2-5; D uncertain. The length of the CDR3 is 13 residues. V was trimmed by 6 bases and J by 2 bases, leaving 10 bases between them. CDR1 SGHTA and CDR2 FQGTGA come from the germline V gene. CDR3 nucleotide sequence: TGTGCCAGCAGTTACGGGCCACAAGAGACCCAGTACTTC. This translates into CASSYGPQETQYF.

This clonotype has just one count. The J gene is TRBJ1-1, the V gene TRBV7-9; no firm D call. The germline gives CDR1 SEHNR, CDR2 FQNEAQ (reference sequence). The V and J ends lost 5 bases and 9 bases respectively, with 13 bases between them. The CDR3 totals 12 residues. CDR3 loop: CASSASGEKAFF. CDR3 nucleotide sequence: TGTGCCAGCAGCGCTAGCGGGGAGAAAGCTTTCTTT.

This chain connects TRBV24-1 to TRBJ2-5; weak D call: TRBD2 (5 bases). CDR1 and CDR2 (germline): KGHDR, SFDVKD. The ends were cut back, 2 bases at V and 2 bases at J, with 14 bases in the middle. The CDR3 runs to 16 residues. The DNA for the CDR3 is TGTGCCACCAGTGATTCGGGATGGGGATATCAAGAGACCCAGTACTTC. Its protein product is CATSDSGWGYQETQYF.

The sample holds many counts of this clonotype. This chain connects TRBV7-9 to TRBJ2-7; a weak D match, TRBD2 (6 bases). From germline, CDR1 is SEHNR and CDR2 FQNEAQ (reference sequence). CDR3 length: 14 amino acids. V was trimmed by 2 bases and J by 2 bases, leaving 10 bases between them. CDR3 bases: TGTGCCAGCAGCTTATCAGGCGGGGCCTACGAGCAGTACTTC. Encoded protein: CASSLSGGAYEQYF.

The chain combines TRBV20-1 with TRBJ1-1; no firm D call. Deletions cut 6 bases from V and 1 base from J, with 15 bases between. In germline, CDR1 is DFQATT, CDR2 SNEGSKA (reference sequence). This CDR3 has 14 residues. CDR3 DNA: TGCAGTGCAGACCAGGCGGGAGAGAACACTGAAGCTTTCTTT. It encodes CSADQAGENTEAFF.

The CDR3 protein is CAITGTSGTPYEQYF. CDR3 nucleotides: TGTGCCATCACCGGGACTAGCGGGACTCCCTACGAGCAGTACTTC. J is TRBJ2-7 and V is TRBV10-3, with TRBD2 matching over 13 bases. After removal of 7 bases from V and 2 bases from J, the junction contained 5 bases not matched to a gene. The germline gives CDR1 ENHRY, CDR2 SYGVKD. The length of the CDR3 is 15 residues.

In this sample, this clonotype turned up many times. V gene TRBV6-5 combines with J gene TRBJ1-2; TRBD1 matches at 9 bases. The junction had 13 bases not matched to a gene; V was cut back by 6 bases and J by 5 bases. The germline CDR1 and CDR2 sequences are MNHEY and SVGAGI. The CDR3 loop spans 16 amino acids. In DNA form, the CDR3 reads TGTGCCAGCAGGGGACAGGGTAGCCACGTTAGATATGGCTACACCTTC. Protein product: CASRGQGSHVRYGYTF.

This sequence joins TRBV20-1 and TRBJ1-1; 8 nucleotides agree with TRBD1. This CDR3 comprises 14 residues. J lost 4 bases, V lost 5 bases, and 9 bases had no gene match. Per the germline V gene, CDR1 is DFQATT and CDR2 is SNEGSKA (reference sequence). In nucleotides, the CDR3 is TGCAGTGCTCCCGGGACAGGTAAGAGCACTGAAGCTTTCTTT. Amino acid sequence: CSAPGTGKSTEAFF.

Comments on this clonotype: A clone one base away is much larger, so this may be a read error. Here the CDR3 omits its conserved ending phenylalanine or tryptophan, so a read error is the likely source. The J gene is TRBJ2-7, the V gene TRBV5-1; TRBD2 aligns across 9 bases. V shed 1 base, J shed 3 bases, and the junction held 5 bases outside the gene matches. The CDR3 is 15 amino acids. Germline V gives CDR1 SGHRS, CDR2 YFSETQ. The CDR3, as DNA: TGCGCCAGCAGCTTGAATAGCGGGAGTGGCTACGAGCAGTACTCC. Amino acids: CASSLNSGSGYEQYS.

The genes are TRBV7-2 and TRBJ2-6, with TRBD2 identical over 9 bases. V lost 4 bases, J lost 11 bases, and 6 bases stayed unmatched. Germline values: CDR1 SGHTA, CDR2 FQGNSA. This CDR3 has 14 residues. CDR3 DNA: TGTGCCAGCAGCTGGGCGGGAGGGAATTACGTCCTGACTTTC. The encoded protein is CASSWAGGNYVLTF.

The CDR3 sequence is CASSSAKNTEAFF. The CDR3 bases are TGTGCCAGCAGCTCAGCGAAGAACACTGAAGCTTTCTTT. The V gene is TRBV7-9, the J gene TRBJ1-1; D gene uncertain. This CDR3 comprises 13 residues. Deletions cut 4 bases from V and 1 base from J, with 7 bases between. Germline V gene data show CDR1 as SEHNR and CDR2 as FQNEAQ (reference sequence).

The chain is built from TRBV29-1 and TRBJ1-1; D unclear. The CDR3 totals 13 residues. Germline lookup yields CDR1 SQVTM and CDR2 ANQGSEA. Trimming shortened V by 2 bases and J by 2 bases, and 9 bases separated the two germline ends. This CDR3 is CSVESGINTEAFF. In DNA form, the CDR3 reads TGCAGCGTTGAATCGGGAATCAACACTGAAGCTTTCTTT.

This clonotype was picked up a small number of times. This sequence joins TRBV19 and TRBJ2-2; possibly TRBD1 or TRBD2 for D (6 bases each). V dropped 7 bases and J dropped 4 bases, with 13 bases sitting between them. The CDR3 covers 14 residues. CDR1 and CDR2 (germline): LNHDA, SQIVND (reference sequence). The CDR3: CASTQGGSTGELFF. The CDR3 DNA reads as TGTGCCAGTACCCAAGGGGGGAGCACCGGGGAGCTGTTTTTT.

The rearrangement uses TRBV2 and TRBJ1-1; TRBD1 agrees at 9 bases. Unmatched junction bases numbered 5, after V lost 7 bases and J lost 5 bases. Germline V gene sequence: CDR1 SNHLY, CDR2 FYNNEI. The CDR3 totals 13 residues. CDR3 sequence (DNA): TGTGCCAGCACACAGGGGGCGCTTACTGAAGCTTTCTTT. Translation: CASTQGALTEAFF.